Reported below is one TCR beta chain. These data originate in a study of control samples from healthy donors and cancer patients. The germline V gene encodes CDR1 GTSNPN and CDR2 SVGIG (reference sequence). The ends lost 2 bases at V and 0 bases at J; junction bases unmatched: 3. There are 15 residues in the CDR3. Clones were sequenced by immunoSEQ multiplex PCR, and TCRdb holds only the in-frame ones, with some missing. The table lists 100,000 or so clones, less than 90% of them singletons, with over 15% in the top ten. The chain combines TRBV30 with TRBJ2-3, with 9 bases lining up with TRBD2. This clonotype originated in a woman between 45 and 65 years old in good health. The sequencing input was blood. CDR3 region: CAWSRLAGSTDTQYF. DNA for the CDR3: TGTGCCTGGAGTAGGCTAGCGGGGAGCACAGATACGCAGTATTTT. Full variable domain (remainder filled in from reference TRBV30 and TRBJ2-3): SQTIHQWPATLVQPVGSPLSLECTVEGTSNPNLYWYRQAAGRGLQLLFYSVGIGQISSEVPQNLSASRPQDRQFILSSKKLLLSDSGFYLCAWSRLAGSTDTQYFGPGTRLTVL.